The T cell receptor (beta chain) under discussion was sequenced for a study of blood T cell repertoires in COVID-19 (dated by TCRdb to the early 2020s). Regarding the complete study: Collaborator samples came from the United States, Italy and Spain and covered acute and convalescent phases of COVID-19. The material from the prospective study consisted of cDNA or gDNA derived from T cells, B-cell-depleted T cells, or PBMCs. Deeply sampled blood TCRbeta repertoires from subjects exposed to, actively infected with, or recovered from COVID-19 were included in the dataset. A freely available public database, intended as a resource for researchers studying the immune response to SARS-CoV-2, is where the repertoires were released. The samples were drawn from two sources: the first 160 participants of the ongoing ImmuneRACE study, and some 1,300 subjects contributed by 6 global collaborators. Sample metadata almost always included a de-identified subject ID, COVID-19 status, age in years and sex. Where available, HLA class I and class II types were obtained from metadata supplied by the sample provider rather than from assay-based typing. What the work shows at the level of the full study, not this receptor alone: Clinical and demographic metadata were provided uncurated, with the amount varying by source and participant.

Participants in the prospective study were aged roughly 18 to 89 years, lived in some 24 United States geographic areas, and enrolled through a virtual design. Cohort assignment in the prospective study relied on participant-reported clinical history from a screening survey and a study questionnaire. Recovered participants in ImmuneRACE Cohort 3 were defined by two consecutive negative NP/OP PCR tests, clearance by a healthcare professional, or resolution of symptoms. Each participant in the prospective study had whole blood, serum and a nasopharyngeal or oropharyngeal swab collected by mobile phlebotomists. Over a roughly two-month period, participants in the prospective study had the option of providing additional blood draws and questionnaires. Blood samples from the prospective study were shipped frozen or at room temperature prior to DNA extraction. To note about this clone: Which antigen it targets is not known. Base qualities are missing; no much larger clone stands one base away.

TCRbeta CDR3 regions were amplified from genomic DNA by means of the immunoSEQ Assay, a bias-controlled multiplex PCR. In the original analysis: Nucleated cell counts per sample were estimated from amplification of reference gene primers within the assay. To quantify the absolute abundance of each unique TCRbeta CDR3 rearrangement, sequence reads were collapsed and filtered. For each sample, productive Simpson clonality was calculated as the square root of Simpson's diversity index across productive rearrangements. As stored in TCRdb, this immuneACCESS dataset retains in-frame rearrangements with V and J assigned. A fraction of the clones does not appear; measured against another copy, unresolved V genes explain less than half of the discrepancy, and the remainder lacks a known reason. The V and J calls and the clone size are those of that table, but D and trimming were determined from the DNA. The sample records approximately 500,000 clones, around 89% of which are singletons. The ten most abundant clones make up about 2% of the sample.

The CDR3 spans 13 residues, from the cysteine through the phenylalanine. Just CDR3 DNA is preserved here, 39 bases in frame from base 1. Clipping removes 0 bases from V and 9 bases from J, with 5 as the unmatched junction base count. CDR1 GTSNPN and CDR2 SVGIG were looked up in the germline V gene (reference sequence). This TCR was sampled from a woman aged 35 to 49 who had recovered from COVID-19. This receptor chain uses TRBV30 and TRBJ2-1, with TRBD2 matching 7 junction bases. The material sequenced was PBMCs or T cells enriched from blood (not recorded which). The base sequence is TGTGCCTGGAGTGTGGGACTAACCTTTGAGCAGTTCTTC. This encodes CAWSVGLTFEQFF.